This T cell receptor (beta chain) was documented in a study of T cell responses to AZD1222 COVID-19 vaccine. Study observations and caveats: Repertoires were sampled only after the peak T cell response.

Regarding this clone: Antigen specificity is unknown.

This table comes from immunoSEQ multiplex PCR, and its TCRdb copy is limited to in-frame clones, with some not included. The sample includes about 55,000 clones, 70% to 90% of them seen just once. The clonotype was recovered from an adult in good health. The sample consisted of peripheral blood, taken on day 0 of AZD1222 vaccination.

Here the CDR3 reads CASSFQGLAGDPNTQYF. The CDR3 DNA sequence: TGTGCCAGCAGCTTTCAAGGACTAGCGGGGGATCCTAATACGCAGTATTTT. The chain links TRBV7-2 to TRBJ2-3, with 13 bases identical to TRBD2. The CDR3 runs 17 residues. CDR1 SGHTA and CDR2 FQGNSA come from the germline V gene. Trimming took 3 bases from V and 7 from J; bases not matched to a gene: 10.